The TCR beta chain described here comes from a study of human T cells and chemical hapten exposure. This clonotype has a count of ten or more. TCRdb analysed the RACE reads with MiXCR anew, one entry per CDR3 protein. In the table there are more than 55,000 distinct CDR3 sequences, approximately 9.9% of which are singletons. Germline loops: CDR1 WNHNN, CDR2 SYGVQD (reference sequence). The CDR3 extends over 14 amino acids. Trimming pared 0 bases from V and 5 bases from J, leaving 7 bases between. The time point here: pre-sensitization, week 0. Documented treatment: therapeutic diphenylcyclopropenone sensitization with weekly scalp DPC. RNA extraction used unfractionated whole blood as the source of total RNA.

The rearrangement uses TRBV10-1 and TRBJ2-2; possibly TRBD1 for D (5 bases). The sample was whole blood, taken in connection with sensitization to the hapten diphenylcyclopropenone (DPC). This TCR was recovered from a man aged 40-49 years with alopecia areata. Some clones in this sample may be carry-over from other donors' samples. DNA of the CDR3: TGCGCCAGCAGTGAGTCGGGGCGAACCGGGGAGCTGTTTTTT. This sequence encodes CASSESGRTGELFF.